This T cell receptor beta chain was observed in a study of T-cell reconstitution after alpha-beta-depleted transplantation in children (dated by TCRdb to 2015 to 2016). Context from the whole study: The study quantitatively tracked T-cell immune reconstitution after TCRalphabeta/CD19-depleted allogeneic hematopoietic cell transplantation in children using TCR repertoire profiling.

This clonotype was seen only a few times. It lacks a known antigen. One end of the junction does not line up with germline, which may come from a read error. Sequences DFQATT (CDR1) and SNEGSKA (CDR2) are obtained from the germline V gene (reference sequence). The CDR3 contains 15 residues, cysteine and phenylalanine counted. Just the 45-base CDR3 DNA is kept, in frame starting at base 1. Library construction relied on PCR. The instrument given in TCRdb is Illumina HiSeq 2500. TCR library preparation used molecular barcoding, with unique molecular identifiers applied to normalize quantification of the TCRbeta repertoire. TCRdb itself trimmed the public reads at Q25 with fastp, ran MiXCR and retained productive beta chains. CDR3 protein sequences are deduplicated, and each keeps its most common genes and DNA. The sample yields hundreds of thousands of distinct CDR3 sequences; about 15% were counted once. About 1.1% of the sample lies in the top ten.

The sample consisted of PBMCs from the stem cell graft donor, taken from the stem cell graft. The sequence was collected from a human donor who donated a stem cell graft to a child with acute myeloid leukemia. The chain is assembled from TRBV20-1 and TRBJ1-2; matching of 5 bases hints at TRBD1 as the D gene. The DNA reads TGCTGTGCTCCGCAGGGAGGCCCGGCTAACTATGGCTACACCTTC. Its translation is CCAPQGGPANYGYTF.